These 10 T cell receptor beta chains share one sample of origin, sequenced in a study of T cells after yellow fever vaccination. TCRdb itself ran the 5' RACE reads through MiXCR, one entry per CDR3 protein. This repertoire shows under 300,000 distinct CDR3 sequences, 6.9% found once; its top ten account for roughly 0.93%. The sequencing used CD4+ T cells sorted from PBMCs, collected 15 days after the yellow fever booster vaccination. The source is a man younger than 40 who received the YFV17D yellow fever vaccine.

The chain is built from TRBV20-1 and TRBJ1-6; TRBD1 agrees at 9 bases. The CDR3 loop spans 13 amino acids. The V gene's germline CDR1 is DFQATT and CDR2 SNEGSKA (reference sequence). J was trimmed by 16 bases and V by 3 bases; bases with no gene match: 10. CDR3 in amino acids: CSARRTGVRTLHF. The CDR3 nucleotides read TGCAGTGCTAGGAGGACAGGGGTCAGAACTCTCCACTTT.

Many counts were recorded for this clonotype. The V and J genes are TRBV10-3 and TRBJ2-7; 10 bases match TRBD2. This CDR3 has 16 amino acids. V lost 10 bases and J lost 0; bases outside the gene matches: 12. Germline assignment: CDR1 ENHRY and CDR2 SYGVKD. The CDR3 region is CATTSRLAGDSYEQYF. The CDR3 coding sequence is TGTGCCACTACTTCTCGGCTAGCGGGAGACTCCTACGAGCAGTACTTC.

Only a few counts were recorded for this clonotype. This chain connects TRBV5-1 to TRBJ2-6; 7 bases match TRBD1. The germline V gene encodes CDR1 SGHRS and CDR2 YFSETQ. The CDR3 sequence is 21 residues long. Losses at the gene ends were 0 bases for V and 2 bases for J; bases not matched to a gene: 17. The CDR3 protein is CASSLAVGGKGAMAGANVLTF. In nucleotides, the CDR3 is TGCGCCAGCAGCTTGGCCGTAGGTGGGAAGGGGGCGATGGCTGGGGCCAACGTCCTGACTTTC.

This clonotype was seen ten or more times. J is TRBJ2-1 and V is TRBV24-1, with D possibly TRBD1 on 6 matching bases. CDR1 and CDR2 from the germline V gene are KGHDR and SFDVKD. The V end was cut by 7 bases, the J end by 5 bases, with 11 bases between. The CDR3 is 13 amino acids. The DNA for the CDR3 is TGTGCCACCAGGGGGTCAGGGGACAATGAGCAGTTCTTC. It codes for CATRGSGDNEQFF.

This clonotype was observed many times. The genes are TRBV3-1 and TRBJ2-7; D is possibly TRBD1 (6 bases). Germline CDR1 reads LGHDT; CDR2 reads YNNKEL (reference sequence). The V gene lost 1 base and the J gene lost 6 bases, with 10 bases spanning the gap. CDR3 length: 13 residues. The DNA of the CDR3 is TGTGCCAGCAGCCAAGTTAAGGGGGTCGAGCAGTACTTC. This encodes CASSQVKGVEQYF.

This clonotype was detected ten times or more. The gene calls are TRBV29-1 and TRBJ2-3; D is unresolved. There are 11 residues in the CDR3. V lost 4 bases, J lost 1 base, and 3 bases lay in between. Germline-derived CDR1 and CDR2 are SQVTM and ANQGSEA. The chain's CDR3 is CSVARTDTQYF. CDR3 DNA sequence: TGCAGCGTTGCCCGCACAGATACGCAGTATTTT.

To note about this clonotype: The junction shows a germline mismatch at one end, possibly a read error. This sequence joins TRBV15 and TRBJ1-4, with a tentative D call TRBD1 (6 bases). This CDR3 has 15 residues. Per germline, CDR1 LNHNV and CDR2 YYDKDF (reference sequence). The DNA for the CDR3 is TGTGCCACCAGCAGGCCCGGGACAACGAATGAAAAACTGTTTTTT. Protein product: CATSRPGTTNEKLFF.

This clonotype was observed at least ten times. This chain connects TRBV20-1 to TRBJ2-3; D is possibly TRBD2 (5 bases). V lost 3 bases and J lost 1, with 14 bases in between. The CDR3 sequence is 15 residues long. Germline CDR1 reads DFQATT; CDR2 reads SNEGSKA (reference sequence). The CDR3 is CSARRTSRGTDTQYF. The CDR3 DNA follows: TGCAGTGCTAGGAGAACTAGTCGGGGCACAGATACGCAGTATTTT.

This clonotype was seen repeatedly, ten times or more. CDR3 region: CASSLVGWELFF. As DNA, the CDR3 is TGTGCCAGCAGTTTAGTCGGGTGGGAGCTGTTTTTT. The gene calls are TRBV12-3 or TRBV12-4 and TRBJ2-2, with unresolved D. Trimming took 1 base from V and 9 from J, leaving 6 bases between them. The CDR3 length is 12 residues.

The CDR3 sequence is CASSHLGGRQDTGELFF. The CDR3 nucleotides are TGTGCCAGCAGCCATCTTGGCGGGAGGCAAGACACCGGGGAGCTGTTTTTT. The chain couples TRBV3-1 to TRBJ2-2, with 8 bases that match TRBD2. CDR3 length: 17 amino acids. In germline, CDR1 is LGHDT, CDR2 YNNKEL (reference sequence). V trimming: 3 bases; J trimming: 3 bases; junction bases outside the gene matches: 9.